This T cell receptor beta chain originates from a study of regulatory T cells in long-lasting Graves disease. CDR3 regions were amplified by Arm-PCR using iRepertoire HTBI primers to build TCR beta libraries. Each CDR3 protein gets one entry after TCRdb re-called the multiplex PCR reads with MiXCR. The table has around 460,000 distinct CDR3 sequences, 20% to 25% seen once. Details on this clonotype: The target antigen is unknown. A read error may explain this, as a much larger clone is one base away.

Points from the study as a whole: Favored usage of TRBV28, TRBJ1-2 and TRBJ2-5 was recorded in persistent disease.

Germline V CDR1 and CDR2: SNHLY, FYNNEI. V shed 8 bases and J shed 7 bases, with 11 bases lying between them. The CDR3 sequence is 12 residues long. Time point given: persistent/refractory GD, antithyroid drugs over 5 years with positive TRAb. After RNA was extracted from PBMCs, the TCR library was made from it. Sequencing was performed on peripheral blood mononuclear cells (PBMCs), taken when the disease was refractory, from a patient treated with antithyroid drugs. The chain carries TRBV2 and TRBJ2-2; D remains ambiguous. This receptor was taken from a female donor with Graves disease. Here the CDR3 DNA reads TGTGCCAGCCAAAGAAAGGGCGGGGAGCTGTTTTTT. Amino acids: CASQRKGGELFF.